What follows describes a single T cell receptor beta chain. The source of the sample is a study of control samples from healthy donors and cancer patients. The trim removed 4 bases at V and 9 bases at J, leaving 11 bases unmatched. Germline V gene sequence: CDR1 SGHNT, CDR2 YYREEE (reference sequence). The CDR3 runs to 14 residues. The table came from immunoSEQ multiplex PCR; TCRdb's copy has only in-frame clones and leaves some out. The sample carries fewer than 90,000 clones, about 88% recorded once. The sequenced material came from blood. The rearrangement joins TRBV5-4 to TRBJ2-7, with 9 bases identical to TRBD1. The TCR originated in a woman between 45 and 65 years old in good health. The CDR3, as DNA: TGTGCCAGCAGCGGAAAGGGACAGGGAGTGGGGCAGTACTTC. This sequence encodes CASSGKGQGVGQYF.